What follows are 23 T cell receptor beta chains derived from one specimen sequenced in a study of shared clonotypes between healthy human individuals (TCRdb year 2020). The library was obtained by the immunoSEQ multiplex PCR assay. Sourced from immuneACCESS, this table was stored by TCRdb with only in-frame sequences that have V and J called. A share of the clones is absent; for the studies checked, an unresolved V gene accounts for under half, and the remainder has no known explanation. The sample profile shows hundreds of thousands of clones; around 80% of them were found once. In total, the top ten clones hold over 10% of the sample. Specimen: PBMCs. The receptors come from a woman aged 40 to 55 in good health. Some clones in this sample may be carry-over from other donors' samples.

The chain uses TRBV9 and TRBJ2-2; 10 bases are a match to TRBD2. Germline-derived CDR1 and CDR2 are SGDLS and YYNGEE. V lost 1 base and J lost 4; bases outside the gene matches: 7. This CDR3 has 17 amino acids. The CDR3 nucleotides read TGTGCCAGCAGCGTAAATAGGCTAGCGGGAGCCACCGGGGAGCTGTTTTTT. Encoded protein: CASSVNRLAGATGELFF.

The rearrangement joins TRBV19 to TRBJ1-5; unclear D gene. The V and J ends lost 5 bases and 7 bases respectively, with 12 bases between them. Germline CDR1 is LNHDA and CDR2 is SQIVND (reference sequence). This CDR3 has 13 amino acids. Here the CDR3 reads CASSPREGQPQHF. In DNA form, the CDR3 reads TGTGCCAGTAGTCCCCGGGAAGGGCAGCCCCAGCATTTT.

The table lists this clone with many counts. V usage is TRBV15 and J usage is TRBJ1-1, with D hard to call. Germline CDR1 and CDR2: LNHNV and YYDKDF (reference sequence). This CDR3 has 14 amino acids. Trimming removed 6 bases from V and 3 bases from J, with 14 bases in between. The DNA of the CDR3 is TGTGCCACCAGGGTTCGGCTAAGGGACACTGAAGCTTTCTTT. Protein sequence: CATRVRLRDTEAFF.

With regard to this clone: With only one base between it and a far larger clone, this is likely a read error. The genes are TRBV29-1 and TRBJ2-2, with TRBD2 identical over 10 bases. The length of the CDR3 is 16 residues. J lost 7 bases, V lost 4 bases, and 12 bases had no gene match. Germline CDR1 SQVTM, CDR2 ANQGSEA. CDR3 sequence reads: CSVGASGSLLYGELFF. The CDR3 DNA is TGCAGCGTTGGGGCTAGCGGGAGCCTCTTGTACGGGGAGCTGTTTTTT.

This sequence joins TRBV7-3 and TRBJ1-2, with D maybe TRBD1 (5 bases). Germline assignment: CDR1 SGHTA and CDR2 FQGTGA. The germline V and J ends were trimmed by 0 bases and 4 bases, with 12 bases remaining between them. The length of the CDR3 is 15 residues. In nucleotides, the CDR3 is TGTGCCAGCAGCTTAACCGGGGAGGGGACCTATGGCTACACCTTC. Protein sequence: CASSLTGEGTYGYTF.

This clone was detected only once. A much larger clonotype is one base distant, so this may be a read error. The gene calls are TRBV30 and TRBJ1-1; D call uncertain. V lost 0 bases, J lost 1 base, and 9 bases lay in between. This CDR3 comprises 14 residues. Per germline, CDR1 GTSNPN and CDR2 SVGIG (reference sequence). The CDR3 here is CAWSVGLGNTEAFF. In nucleotides, the CDR3 is TGTGCCTGGAGTGTAGGGCTGGGGAACACTGAAGCTTTCTTT.

The chain has TRBV2 and TRBJ2-3; tentatively, D is TRBD2 (6 bases). Trimming took 6 bases from V and 6 from J, leaving 19 bases between them. Germline V gene lookup returns CDR1 SNHLY and CDR2 FYNNEI. The CDR3 contains 15 residues. Here the CDR3 DNA reads TGTGCCAGCAGAAGGACGGGGGTAGCGACGGATACGCAGTATTTT. It codes for CASRRTGVATDTQYF.

For the CDR3, the DNA is TGTGCCAGTAGAGGGACAGCGAGGGAGCAGTACTTC. The encoded protein is CASRGTAREQYF. V and J are TRBV2 and TRBJ2-7, with 7 bases that match TRBD1. CDR1 and CDR2 (germline): SNHLY, FYNNEI. The CDR3 extends over 12 amino acids. V lost 9 bases and J lost 7; bases outside the gene matches: 9.

The rearrangement uses TRBV5-1 and TRBJ2-1, with 9 bases identical to TRBD1. V gave up 0 bases and J gave up 6 bases; unmatched junction bases: 10. The CDR3 is 17 residues long. The germline gives CDR1 SGHRS, CDR2 YFSETQ. In DNA, the CDR3 is TGCGCCAGCAGCTTGGCCAGGGGACAGGGTCTCATCAATGAGCAGTTCTTC. This translates into CASSLARGQGLINEQFF.

V and J are TRBV7-3 and TRBJ2-1, with TRBD2 matching over 11 bases. CDR1 is SGHTA, CDR2 FQGTGA, per germline. CDR3 length equals 15 residues. V shed 5 bases and J 6 bases; nucleotides not matched to a gene: 6. The CDR3 loop is CASSQLAGAGNEQFF. The CDR3 DNA reads TGTGCCAGCAGCCAACTAGCGGGAGCAGGCAATGAGCAGTTCTTC.

This rearrangement joins TRBV30 to TRBJ2-1, with 11 bases aligning to TRBD2. The CDR3 spans 14 residues. The trim removed 0 bases at V and 15 bases at J, leaving 10 bases unmatched. CDR1 and CDR2 (germline): GTSNPN, SVGIG (reference sequence). CDR3 amino acids: CAWSVLASGRSVFF. The CDR3 DNA reads as TGTGCCTGGAGTGTACTCGCTAGCGGGAGGTCGGTGTTCTTC.

This clone appeared a single time. The chain employs TRBV28 and TRBJ1-2; 7 bases match TRBD1. The CDR3 sequence is 16 residues long. Germline-derived CDR1 and CDR2 are MDHEN and SYDVKM. After removal of 4 bases from V and 3 bases from J, the junction contained 11 bases not matched to a gene. The DNA of the CDR3 is TGTGCCAGCAGTTCAGGGACCGGGACAGCTCACTATGGCTACACCTTC. Its translation is CASSSGTGTAHYGYTF.

The rearrangement uses TRBV6-4 and TRBJ1-1; tentative D call: TRBD1 (5 bases). The V end lost 6 bases, the J end lost 5 bases, and 13 bases lay between the germline ends. This CDR3 has 13 amino acids. CDR1 MRHNA and CDR2 SNTAGT come from the germline V gene. DNA of the CDR3: TGTGCCAGCAGCGAAGACAGAAGGACTGAAGCTTTCTTT. This codes for CASSEDRRTEAFF.

The genes are TRBV28 and TRBJ1-2, with TRBD1 as a possible D gene (6 bases). With 2 bases removed from V and 12 bases from J, the gap between germline ends came to 16 bases. The germline gives CDR1 MDHEN, CDR2 SYDVKM. The length of the CDR3 is 13 residues. CDR3 loop: CASSLMTGLVNTF. CDR3 nucleotide sequence: TGTGCCAGCAGTTTAATGACAGGTCTCGTCAACACCTTC.

V usage is TRBV9 and J usage is TRBJ2-1, with 8 bases lining up with TRBD1. V shed 0 bases and J 7 bases; nucleotides not matched to a gene: 6. This CDR3 comprises 15 residues. Germline values: CDR1 SGDLS, CDR2 YYNGEE. The CDR3 nucleotides read TGTGCCAGCAGCGTAGGTGGAGACAGGGGTAATGAGCAGTTCTTC. This codes for CASSVGGDRGNEQFF.

The sample holds one count of this clone. The CDR3: CASSLEGIAGFSTDTQYF. The CDR3 bases are TGCGCCAGCAGCTTGGAAGGGATAGCTGGATTCAGCACAGATACGCAGTATTTT. The chain employs TRBV5-1 and TRBJ2-3, with D unclear. This CDR3 comprises 18 residues. Germline V gives CDR1 SGHRS, CDR2 YFSETQ. V was cut by 0 bases and J by 0 bases, with 17 bases left in between.

As to this clone: This may be a read error: a much more frequent sequence differs by one nucleotide. This chain joins TRBV9 and TRBJ2-5, with D possibly being TRBD1 (6 bases). Trimming took 4 bases from V and 9 from J, leaving 22 bases between them. This CDR3 spans 15 amino acids. CDR1 SGDLS and CDR2 YYNGEE come from the germline V gene. The CDR3, as DNA: TGTGCCAGCAGCTCTACCAGGACAGCAAGAGAAGCCCAGTACTTC. Translated, it gives CASSSTRTAREAQYF.

The genes are TRBV5-1 and TRBJ2-3; TRBD1 aligns across 9 bases. Germline-derived CDR1 and CDR2 are SGHRS and YFSETQ. The CDR3 is 15 amino acids. V lost 3 bases, J lost 3 bases, and 5 bases stayed unmatched. The CDR3 sequence is CASSSQGAGTDTQYF. CDR3 nucleotide sequence: TGCGCCAGCAGCTCACAGGGGGCTGGGACAGATACGCAGTATTTT.

CDR3 DNA: TGTGCCAGCAGCGTAGATCCTAGCCCCGGGGAGCTGTTTTTT. As protein: CASSVDPSPGELFF. V usage is TRBV9 and J usage is TRBJ2-2, with D possibly TRBD2 on 5 matching bases. Germline CDR1 SGDLS, CDR2 YYNGEE. V shed 0 bases and J shed 6 bases, with 9 bases lying between them. This CDR3 comprises 14 residues.

The chain joins TRBV30 to TRBJ2-5, with TRBD2 identical over 9 bases. The CDR3 sequence is 14 residues long. From germline, CDR1 is GTSNPN and CDR2 SVGIG (reference sequence). J gave up 7 bases and V 6 bases, and 12 bases lay outside the gene matches. CDR3 in amino acids: CACRAGGIVGTQYF. The CDR3 bases are TGTGCCTGCCGAGCGGGAGGAATCGTTGGGACCCAGTACTTC.

The chain has TRBV6-5 and TRBJ2-5; D is unresolved. The CDR3 runs to 11 residues. Germline lookup yields CDR1 MNHEY and CDR2 SVGAGI. V was cut by 7 bases and J by 4 bases, with 7 bases left in between. The CDR3 DNA reads TGTGCCAGCACCCAACGAGAGACCCAGTACTTC. The encoded protein is CASTQRETQYF.

J is TRBJ2-1 and V is TRBV5-6; 11 bases match TRBD2. Germline assignment: CDR1 SGHDT and CDR2 YYEEEE. The CDR3 runs 17 residues. J was trimmed by 5 bases and V by 3 bases; bases with no gene match: 10. The CDR3 sequence is CASSSPRGTSGHNEQFF. The DNA for the CDR3 is TGTGCCAGCAGCTCTCCAAGGGGGACTAGCGGACACAATGAGCAGTTCTTC.

This sequence joins TRBV6-5 and TRBJ1-1, with D possibly matching TRBD1 (6 bases). The V end lost 6 bases, the J end lost 0 bases, and 14 bases lay between the germline ends. The V gene's germline CDR1 is MNHEY and CDR2 SVGAGI. This CDR3 is 15 amino acids long. The CDR3 nucleotides are TGTGCCAGCAGGACGGAAGGGGGTATGAACACTGAAGCTTTCTTT. This codes for CASRTEGGMNTEAFF.